Following are 24 T cell receptor beta chains from one sample sequenced in a study of molecular identifiers for immune sequencing clone quantification. One entry per CDR3 protein, called by TCRdb with MiXCR from the PCR reads. In the table there are about 510,000 distinct CDR3 sequences, over 20% of which are singletons. The specimen was naive CD8+ T cells from blood, with Jurkat cell RNA spiked in. Sample subset: FACS-sorted CD8+CD4-CCR7+CD45RA+ naive T cells. The receptors originated from a human donor in good health. Some libraries in this study had Jurkat cell RNA spiked in.

Comment on this clonotype: This sequence may be a read error, since a much larger clone differs from it by one base. CDR3 nucleotides: TGCGCCGGCAGACGGGTCGCGGATACGCAGTATTTT. This encodes CAGRRVADTQYF. The rearrangement uses TRBV5-1 and TRBJ2-3; D is uncertain. This CDR3 is 12 amino acids long. Germline-derived CDR1 and CDR2 are SGHRS and YFSETQ. The whole variable domain, remainder taken from reference TRBV5-1 and TRBJ2-3, is KAGVTQTPRYLIKTRGQQVTLSCSPISGHRSVSWYQQTPGQGLQFLFEYFSETQRNKGNFPGRFSGRQFSNSRSEMNVSTLELGDSALYLCAGRRVADTQYFGPGTRLTVL.

Only a few counts were recorded for this clonotype. The chain combines TRBV2 with TRBJ2-2; 10 nucleotides align to TRBD1. V gave up 4 bases and J gave up 7 bases; unmatched junction bases: 12. CDR3 length: 17 amino acids. From germline, CDR1 is SNHLY and CDR2 FYNNEI. As DNA, the CDR3 is TGTGCCAGCAGTGCCTCCCGACAGGGGGCGCTGAACGGGGAGCTGTTTTTT. This codes for CASSASRQGALNGELFF.

As for this clonotype: A read error may be the cause here, since a much bigger clone is one base away. This chain joins TRBV4-3 and TRBJ2-5; 9 nucleotides align to TRBD2. The CDR3 has 17 residues. J was trimmed by 2 bases and V by 3 bases; bases with no gene match: 10. Germline values: CDR1 LGHNA, CDR2 YSLEER. Here the CDR3 DNA reads TGCGCCAGCAGCCAGCGACTTAGCGGGGGCCCTCAAGAGACCCAGTACTTC. This gives the protein CASSQRLSGGPQETQYF.

Of note for this clonotype: This clone may be a read error of a much larger clone one base away. This chain links TRBV6-2 or TRBV6-3 with TRBJ2-5; possibly TRBD2 for D (6 bases). This CDR3 has 15 amino acids. Germline values: CDR1 MNHEY, CDR2 SVGEGT. CDR3 residues: CTSSYVAGPQETQYF. The DNA for the CDR3 is TGTACCAGCAGTTACGTGGCGGGACCGCAAGAGACCCAGTACTTC.

This clonotype was counted only a few times. The J gene is TRBJ2-1, the V gene TRBV7-9, with D possibly being TRBD1 or TRBD2 (5 bases each). The V gene's germline CDR1 is SEHNR and CDR2 FQNEAQ (reference sequence). This CDR3 is built from 13 residues. Deletions cut 5 bases from V and 5 bases from J, with 10 bases between. CDR3 loop: CASSTGTHNEQFF. The CDR3 nucleotides are TGTGCCAGCAGCACTGGGACCCACAATGAGCAGTTCTTC.

This clonotype occurred many times. The V call is TRBV7-9, the J call TRBJ2-3; 7 bases are shared with TRBD2. The CDR3 covers 16 residues. V trimming: 5 bases; J trimming: 2 bases; junction bases outside the gene matches: 10. The germline CDR1 and CDR2 sequences are SEHNR and FQNEAQ (reference sequence). CDR3 in amino acids: CASSARLAELTDTQYF. The CDR3 nucleotides are TGTGCCAGCAGCGCCCGGCTAGCGGAACTCACAGATACGCAGTATTTT. The full variable domain, in which reference TRBV7-9 and TRBJ2-3 provide the parts outside the CDR3, is DTGVSQNPRHKITKRGQNVTFRCDPISEHNRLYWYRQTLGQGPEFLTYFQNEAQLEKSRLLSDRFSAERPKGSFSTLEIQRTEQGDSAMYLCASSARLAELTDTQYFGPGTRLTVL.

Only a few counts were recorded for this clonotype. The J gene is TRBJ2-3, the V gene TRBV13; 8 nucleotides agree with TRBD2. Germline V gene data show CDR1 as PRHDT and CDR2 as FYEKMQ (reference sequence). Unmatched junction bases numbered 13, after V lost 6 bases and J lost 8 bases. The CDR3 spans 15 residues. DNA for the CDR3: TGTGCCAGCAGGGGGGTCGGGCATGCGGGGGGTACGCAGTATTTT. As protein: CASRGVGHAGGTQYF. The whole variable domain, remainder taken from reference TRBV13 and TRBJ2-3, is AAGVIQSPRHLIKEKRETATLKCYPIPRHDTVYWYQQGPGQDPQFLISFYEKMQSDKGSIPDRFSAQQFSDYHSELNMSSLELGDSALYFCASRGVGHAGGTQYFGPGTRLTVL.

In the case of this clonotype: At one end, the junction sequence differs from germline, possibly due to a read error. The chain employs TRBV7-9 and TRBJ2-1; D gene uncertain. The CDR3 length is 11 residues. Germline loops: CDR1 SEHNR, CDR2 FQNEAQ (reference sequence). CDR3 protein: CASSPIGEQLF. The CDR3 DNA sequence: TGTGCCAGCAGCCCCATTGGTGAGCAGCTCTTC.

At least ten counts were recorded for this clonotype. V gene TRBV28 combines with J gene TRBJ2-2; no firm D call. Germline assignment: CDR1 MDHEN and CDR2 SYDVKM. The CDR3 consists of 16 residues. V lost 5 bases, J lost 3 bases, and 16 bases lay in between. The CDR3 is CASSALGLEDTGELFF. CDR3 sequence (DNA): TGTGCCAGCAGTGCCTTAGGGCTTGAAGACACCGGGGAGCTGTTTTTT.

This clonotype showed up just a few times. The chain uses TRBV30 and TRBJ2-7, with 8 bases lining up with TRBD2. Germline V gives CDR1 GTSNPN, CDR2 SVGIG (reference sequence). The CDR3 has 18 amino acids. Trimming took 0 bases from V and 4 from J; bases not matched to a gene: 17. This CDR3 reads CAWSVYYPSEREYYEQYF. Written as DNA, the CDR3 is TGTGCCTGGAGTGTATATTATCCGTCCGAGCGGGAGTATTACGAGCAGTACTTC.

This clonotype was counted many times. The chain links TRBV7-8 to TRBJ1-1; D call uncertain. Per the germline V gene, CDR1 is SGHVS and CDR2 is FQNEAQ. V was trimmed by 0 bases and J by 0 bases, leaving 5 bases between them. The CDR3 is 14 amino acids. The DNA of the CDR3 is TGTGCCAGCAGCTTAGCCCCGATGAACACTGAAGCTTTCTTT. Translating it yields CASSLAPMNTEAFF. The full variable domain, rest sourced from reference TRBV7-8 and TRBJ1-1, is GAGVSQSPRYKVAKRGQDVALRCDPISGHVSLFWYQQALGQGPEFLTYFQNEAQLDKSGLPSDRFFAERPEGSVSTLKIQRTQQEDSAVYLCASSLAPMNTEAFFGQGTRLTVV.

The chain joins TRBV6-1 to TRBJ1-1, with 7 nucleotides matching TRBD1. The CDR3 has 13 residues. The V gene end was trimmed by 8 bases and the J gene end by 3 bases; junction bases not matched to a gene: 6. Germline CDR1 reads MNHNS; CDR2 reads SASEGT. The CDR3 region is CASRDSDYTEAFF. The CDR3 DNA sequence: TGTGCCAGCCGGGACAGCGACTACACTGAAGCTTTCTTT.

This clonotype was found a few times. This rearrangement joins TRBV11-3 to TRBJ2-1; D gene uncertain. V lost 5 bases to trimming and J lost 7 bases, with 12 bases between them. The CDR3 contains 13 residues. CDR1 is SGHNT, CDR2 YENEEA, per germline. The CDR3 spells CASSLGRSNEQFF. The CDR3 bases are TGTGCCAGCAGCCTGGGCCGCTCTAATGAGCAGTTCTTC.

V is TRBV29-1 and J is TRBJ2-7; D is perhaps TRBD1 or TRBD2 (6 bases each). Germline lookup yields CDR1 SQVTM and CDR2 ANQGSEA. The V gene lost 3 bases and the J gene lost 4 bases, with 16 bases spanning the gap. This CDR3 spans 14 amino acids. The CDR3: CSVEAGGGGYEQYF. The CDR3, as DNA: TGCAGCGTTGAGGCGGGTGGAGGGGGTTACGAGCAGTACTTC.

This clonotype has a handful of counts. This chain connects TRBV5-4 to TRBJ2-3, with a possible D match to TRBD1 (5 bases). This CDR3 has 12 amino acids. Germline loops: CDR1 SGHNT, CDR2 YYREEE (reference sequence). The ends were cut back, 5 bases at V and 4 bases at J, with 8 bases in the middle. The CDR3 nucleotides are TGTGCCAGCAGGGGGCGCGCAGATACGCAGTATTTT. Its protein is CASRGRADTQYF.

This clonotype occurred many times. The chain joins TRBV4-2 to TRBJ2-3; 14 positions agree with TRBD2. The germline CDR1 and CDR2 sequences are LGHNA and YNFKEQ. V lost 4 bases and J lost 4; bases outside the gene matches: 7. The CDR3 loop spans 17 amino acids. The CDR3 DNA reads TGTGCCAGCAGCCCCTCCGGGACTAGCGGGAGTCCAGATACGCAGTATTTT. Protein sequence: CASSPSGTSGSPDTQYF.

Note on this clonotype: A much larger clone differs from this one at a single base, so this may be a read error. V is TRBV2 and J is TRBJ2-3; TRBD2 is a possible D gene (6 bases). The germline V gene encodes CDR1 SNHLY and CDR2 FYNNEI. V was trimmed by 3 bases and J by 2 bases, leaving 12 bases between them. This CDR3 is 15 amino acids long. CDR3 in amino acids: CASSEGRGITDTQYF. CDR3 in DNA: TGTGCCAGCAGTGAGGGACGGGGGATCACAGATACGCAGTATTTT.

The J gene is TRBJ2-2, the V gene TRBV19; D remains ambiguous. CDR3 length: 13 amino acids. Germline CDR1 LNHDA, CDR2 SQIVND (reference sequence). V lost 5 bases to trimming and J lost 3 bases, with 7 bases between them. In DNA form, the CDR3 reads TGTGCCAGTAGTTTTGGATACACCGGGGAGCTGTTTTTT. This gives the protein CASSFGYTGELFF.

The chain couples TRBV12-2 to TRBJ2-3; TRBD2 reflects the table's D call only, with no check against the DNA. TRBV12-2 is listed as a pseudogene. The CDR3 runs to 19 residues. CDR3 sequence (DNA): TGTGCAAGTCGCGCCCCCCGGGCACTAGCGAAGGCCCTATGGGATACGCAGTATTTT. It encodes CASRAPRALAKALWDTQYF.

J is TRBJ2-7 and V is TRBV6-2 or TRBV6-3; D unresolved. The V end was cut by 10 bases, the J end by 3 bases, with 13 bases between. CDR1 MNHEY and CDR2 SVGEGT come from the germline V gene. There are 12 residues in the CDR3. The CDR3 bases are TGTGCCACGGAAGGGATGGGCTACGAGCAGTACTTC. Translating it yields CATEGMGYEQYF.

This clonotype occurred many times. The rearrangement joins TRBV12-3 or TRBV12-4 to TRBJ2-1, with 9 bases that match TRBD1. The CDR3 length is 15 residues. The V segment lost 7 bases and the J segment 10 bases; nucleotides outside the gene matches: 14. CDR3 loop: CASIPGTGIHGEQFF. The CDR3 nucleotides read TGTGCCAGCATACCCGGGACAGGGATTCACGGCGAGCAGTTCTTC.

The J gene is TRBJ1-1, the V gene TRBV4-2; 7 bases agree with TRBD1. V was clipped by 3 bases and J by 4 bases; unmatched bases: 8. Per germline, CDR1 LGHNA and CDR2 YNFKEQ. The length of the CDR3 is 15 residues. CDR3 sequence (DNA): TGTGCCAGCAGCCAGGAACAGGGGCTATTCACTGAAGCTTTCTTT. It codes for CASSQEQGLFTEAFF.

The rearrangement uses TRBV12-3 or TRBV12-4 and TRBJ2-3; either TRBD1 or TRBD2 may supply D (6 bases each). The V gene lost 6 bases and the J gene lost 2 bases, with 21 bases spanning the gap. This CDR3 is built from 17 residues. The CDR3 reads CASSGEGSGALTDTQYF. In DNA, the CDR3 is TGTGCCAGCAGCGGAGAAGGCTCGGGGGCTCTCACAGATACGCAGTATTTT.

Turning to this clonotype: This clone may be a read error of a much larger clone one base away. The rearrangement links TRBV5-1 to TRBJ2-5; 10 nucleotides agree with TRBD1. Germline loops: CDR1 SGHRS, CDR2 YFSETQ. The CDR3 sequence is 14 residues long. CDR3 DNA: TGCGCCGGCAGCTCGGGACAGGGGTCGGAGACCCAGTACTTC. Amino acid sequence: CAGSSGQGSETQYF.